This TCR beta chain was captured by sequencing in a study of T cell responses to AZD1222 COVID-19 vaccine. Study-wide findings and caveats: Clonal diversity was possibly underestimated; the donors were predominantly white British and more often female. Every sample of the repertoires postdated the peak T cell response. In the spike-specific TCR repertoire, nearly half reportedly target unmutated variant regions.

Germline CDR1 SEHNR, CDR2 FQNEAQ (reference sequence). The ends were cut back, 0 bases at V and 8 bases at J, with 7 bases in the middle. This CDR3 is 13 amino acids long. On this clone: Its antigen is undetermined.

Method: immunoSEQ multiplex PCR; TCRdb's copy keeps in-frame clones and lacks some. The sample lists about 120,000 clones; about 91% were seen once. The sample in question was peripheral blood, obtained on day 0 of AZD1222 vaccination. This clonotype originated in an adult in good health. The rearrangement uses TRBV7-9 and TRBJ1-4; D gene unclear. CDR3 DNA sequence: TGTGCCAGCAGCTTAGCAGTCGGGGAAAAACTGTTTTTT. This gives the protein CASSLAVGEKLFF.